The 27 T cell receptor beta chains presented below share a single source sample, sequenced in a study of T cell responses to AZD1222 COVID-19 vaccine. Sequencing used immunoSEQ multiplex PCR; TCRdb keeps in-frame clones, though not all of them. The table has around 110,000 clones, about nine tenths seen once. Sequenced here: peripheral blood, sampled on day 0 of AZD1222 vaccination. Receptor source: an adult in good health.

The chain couples TRBV4-1 to TRBJ2-7, with a tentative D call TRBD1 (6 bases). Germline CDR1 reads MGHRA; CDR2 reads YSYEKL. This CDR3 is 15 amino acids long. Trimming pared 5 bases from V and 6 bases from J, leaving 20 bases between. CDR3 DNA sequence: TGCGCCAGCAGCTACTCCCCCACAGGGTCACGCGAGCAGTACTTC. This codes for CASSYSPTGSREQYF.

The V and J genes are TRBV4-1 and TRBJ1-2, with a possible D match to TRBD1 (5 bases). CDR3 size: 15 residues. Per the germline V gene, CDR1 is MGHRA and CDR2 is YSYEKL. V lost 2 bases and J lost 3, with 13 bases in between. The CDR3 loop is CASSQSLGGYYGYTF. The CDR3 coding sequence is TGCGCCAGCAGCCAAAGCCTCGGGGGATACTATGGCTACACCTTC.

V is TRBV7-9 and J is TRBJ1-3; D is uncertain. The CDR3 loop spans 14 amino acids. Germline loops: CDR1 SEHNR, CDR2 FQNEAQ (reference sequence). V lost 5 bases to trimming and J lost 1 base, with 9 bases between them. The CDR3 nucleotides are TGTGCCAGCAGCGATCGGGAATCTGGAAACACCATATATTTT. It yields the protein CASSDRESGNTIYF.

The rearrangement links TRBV7-6 to TRBJ2-5, with 8 bases identical to TRBD2. The V gene end was trimmed by 1 base and the J gene end by 4 bases; junction bases not matched to a gene: 5. The CDR3 is 15 residues long. Germline V gene data show CDR1 as SGHVS and CDR2 as FNYEAQ. This CDR3 is CASSLVGGAPETQYF. CDR3 in DNA: TGTGCCAGCAGCTTAGTCGGGGGGGCTCCAGAGACCCAGTACTTC.

The CDR3 sequence: CAWNLGGRYEQYF. As DNA, the CDR3 is TGTGCCTGGAATTTGGGGGGGCGCTACGAGCAGTACTTC. The V and J genes are TRBV30 and TRBJ2-7; D is possibly TRBD2 (7 bases). In germline, CDR1 is GTSNPN, CDR2 SVGIG (reference sequence). The CDR3 length is 13 residues. V was cut by 4 bases and J by 3 bases, with 13 bases left in between.

The chain combines TRBV18 with TRBJ2-1; D is unclear. The ends were cut back, 1 base at V and 6 bases at J, with 16 bases in the middle. Per germline, CDR1 KGHSH and CDR2 LQKENI. The CDR3 covers 16 residues. CDR3 sequence (DNA): TGTGCCAGCTCACCACAACCAGCACTGGACGGCAATGAGCAGTTCTTC. It encodes CASSPQPALDGNEQFF.

This sequence joins TRBV9 and TRBJ1-1, with a tentative D call TRBD1 (6 bases). Per the germline V gene, CDR1 is SGDLS and CDR2 is YYNGEE. The CDR3 has 15 amino acids. V lost 2 bases, J lost 1 base, and 12 bases lay in between. CDR3 nucleotides: TGTGCCAGCAGCGTGGTGGGGGGCGGGAACACTGAAGCTTTCTTT. Translating gives CASSVVGGGNTEAFF.

The V and J genes are TRBV25-1 and TRBJ2-7; 7 bases are shared with TRBD1. V gave up 3 bases and J gave up 5 bases; unmatched junction bases: 7. CDR1 is MGHDK and CDR2 is SYGVNS in the germline V gene. The CDR3 runs to 14 residues. The chain's CDR3 is CASSEGQSFNEQYF. CDR3 DNA: TGTGCCAGCAGTGAGGGACAGTCATTTAACGAGCAGTACTTC.

This sequence joins TRBV7-6 and TRBJ1-1; 8 positions agree with TRBD1. V trimming: 5 bases; J trimming: 0 bases; junction bases outside the gene matches: 5. This CDR3 spans 15 amino acids. Germline-derived CDR1 and CDR2 are SGHVS and FNYEAQ. The CDR3 nucleotides are TGTGCCAGCAGCACTCGGACAGGGATGAACACTGAAGCTTTCTTT. It yields the protein CASSTRTGMNTEAFF.

The chain has TRBV28 and TRBJ1-1; no reliable D call. Germline V lookup: CDR1 MDHEN, CDR2 SYDVKM. The CDR3 contains 13 residues. V was clipped by 2 bases and J by 6 bases, with 10 bases between them. Written as DNA, the CDR3 is TGTGCCAGCAGTTTAGGGTTGTACGCTGAAGCTTTCTTT. This gives the protein CASSLGLYAEAFF.

The CDR3 region is CASSPLETQYF. In DNA, the CDR3 is TGTGCCAGCAGCCCCCTAGAGACCCAGTACTTC. This rearrangement joins TRBV7-8 to TRBJ2-5, with unresolved D. Trimming took off 5 bases at V and 4 bases at J, with 5 bases between the two ends. Germline CDR1 and CDR2: SGHVS and FQNEAQ. The CDR3 contains 11 residues.

The rearrangement uses TRBV7-9 and TRBJ1-5, with TRBD1 matching over 7 bases. J was trimmed by 3 bases and V by 5 bases; bases with no gene match: 4. CDR3 length: 14 residues. The germline gives CDR1 SEHNR, CDR2 FQNEAQ (reference sequence). DNA for the CDR3: TGTGCCAGCAGCGCAGGGGGTCCCAATCAGCCCCAGCATTTT. It encodes CASSAGGPNQPQHF.

The chain joins TRBV5-4 to TRBJ2-3; possibly TRBD1 for D (6 bases). V was pared by 4 bases and J by 0 bases, with 9 bases between. CDR1 and CDR2 (germline): SGHNT, YYREEE (reference sequence). CDR3 size: 14 residues. The CDR3 region is CASSRTASTDTQYF. The DNA for the CDR3 is TGTGCCAGCAGCCGGACAGCTAGCACAGATACGCAGTATTTT.

Comments on this clone: At the DNA level, this CDR3 is encoded by other sequences in the same sample as well. The chain recombines TRBV7-3 with TRBJ1-1, with TRBD1 as a possible D gene (6 bases). V lost 4 bases, J lost 2 bases, and 8 bases lay in between. The germline CDR1 and CDR2 sequences are SGHTA and FQGTGA. The CDR3 totals 13 residues. CDR3 in DNA: TGTGCCAGCAGCTCGGACAGAAACACTGAAGCTTTCTTT. This codes for CASSSDRNTEAFF.

This chain links TRBV7-9 with TRBJ1-5, with D uncertain. The V end was cut by 3 bases, the J end by 5 bases, with 11 bases between. Germline loops: CDR1 SEHNR, CDR2 FQNEAQ (reference sequence). CDR3 length: 14 residues. The CDR3 coding sequence is TGTGCCAGCAGCTTCGAGGGCATCGATCAGCCCCAGCATTTT. This sequence encodes CASSFEGIDQPQHF. The variable domain in full, completed from reference TRBV7-9 and TRBJ1-5, reads DTGVSQNPRHKITKRGQNVTFRCDPISEHNRLYWYRQTLGQGPEFLTYFQNEAQLEKSRLLSDRFSAERPKGSFSTLEIQRTEQGDSAMYLCASSFEGIDQPQHFGDGTRLSIL.

The chain couples TRBV7-9 to TRBJ1-6; D not certain. The CDR3 has 18 residues. Germline V gene sequence: CDR1 SEHNR, CDR2 FQNEAQ (reference sequence). Trimming cost V 3 bases and J 0 bases, with 15 bases left between them. CDR3 residues: CASSFPDGMSSYNSPLHF. The CDR3 bases are TGTGCCAGCAGCTTTCCGGACGGAATGAGCTCCTATAATTCACCCCTCCACTTT.

The chain uses TRBV9 and TRBJ2-1; 13 bases align to TRBD2. CDR3 length: 15 amino acids. V lost 4 bases, J lost 9 bases, and 7 bases stayed unmatched. In germline, CDR1 is SGDLS, CDR2 YYNGEE. The CDR3 DNA is TGTGCCAGCAGCCCGGGACTAGCGGGGTGGGGTGAGCAGTTCTTC. Its protein product is CASSPGLAGWGEQFF.

This chain uses TRBV9 with TRBJ2-2, with D maybe TRBD2 (6 bases). The CDR3 has 17 amino acids. Trimming shortened V by 0 bases and J by 2 bases, and 14 bases separated the two germline ends. CDR1 SGDLS and CDR2 YYNGEE come from the germline V gene. This CDR3 reads CASSVAIGRSNTGELFF. CDR3 coding DNA: TGTGCCAGCAGCGTAGCGATCGGGAGATCAAACACCGGGGAGCTGTTTTTT.

V usage is TRBV4-3 and J usage is TRBJ2-7; TRBD1 agrees at 7 bases. The CDR3 is 17 amino acids. With 0 bases clipped from V and 3 bases from J, the junction kept 11 bases outside the gene matches. CDR1 LGHNA and CDR2 YSLEER come from the germline V gene. This CDR3 is CASSQDLGGQDRYEQYF. CDR3 DNA: TGCGCCAGCAGCCAAGATCTTGGAGGACAGGATCGCTACGAGCAGTACTTC.

This chain connects TRBV5-6 to TRBJ2-4; D is tentatively TRBD1 or TRBD2 (6 bases each). Germline values: CDR1 SGHDT, CDR2 YYEEEE. CDR3 length: 13 amino acids. Trimming cost V 3 bases and J 8 bases, with 12 bases left between them. The CDR3 nucleotides read TGTGCCAGCAGCTCGGGGGCCTATGACATTCAGTACTTC. Translated, it gives CASSSGAYDIQYF. The whole variable domain, filled in from reference TRBV5-6 and TRBJ2-4, reads DAGVTQSPTHLIKTRGQQVTLRCSPKSGHDTVSWYQQALGQGPQFIFQYYEEEERQRGNFPDRFSGHQFPNYSSELNVNALLLGDSALYLCASSSGAYDIQYFGAGTRLSVL.

Only a few counts were recorded for this clone. V gene TRBV4-3 combines with J gene TRBJ2-2; the match to TRBD1 covers 8 bases. The junction had 6 bases not matched to a gene; V was cut back by 0 bases and J by 3 bases. CDR3 length: 17 residues. Germline V lookup: CDR1 LGHNA, CDR2 YSLEER. CDR3 in amino acids: CASSQDSGQGYTGELFF. Written as DNA, the CDR3 is TGCGCCAGCAGCCAAGATTCTGGACAGGGCTACACCGGGGAGCTGTTTTTT.

In this sample, this clone turned up once. This chain uses TRBV10-3 with TRBJ2-3; 7 nucleotides match TRBD1. The CDR3 runs 17 residues. From germline, CDR1 is ENHRY and CDR2 SYGVKD. Trimming took 8 bases from V and 2 from J; bases not matched to a gene: 16. CDR3 loop: CAIGALGQRINTDTQYF. As DNA, the CDR3 is TGTGCCATCGGCGCCCTGGGACAGAGGATAAACACAGATACGCAGTATTTT.

J is TRBJ1-1 and V is TRBV13, with 7 bases matching TRBD1. Germline CDR1 reads PRHDT; CDR2 reads FYEKMQ (reference sequence). V shed 4 bases, J shed 3 bases, and the junction held 8 bases outside the gene matches. This CDR3 contains 15 residues. The CDR3 is CASSSWDRRDTEAFF. CDR3 nucleotides: TGTGCCAGCAGCTCTTGGGACAGAAGGGACACTGAAGCTTTCTTT.

This clone occurred once. V and J are TRBV7-2 and TRBJ1-5; D is ambiguous. CDR3 length equals 15 residues. Between the trimmed V and J ends, which lost 1 base and 7 bases, there was a span of 14 bases. Germline V CDR1 and CDR2: SGHTA, FQGNSA. CDR3 in amino acids: CASSLDSRSSQPQHF. The CDR3 DNA sequence: TGTGCCAGCAGCTTAGATAGTAGGTCCTCACAGCCCCAGCATTTT.

The chain carries TRBV6-6 and TRBJ2-7; 8 bases are a match to TRBD1. V lost 4 bases, J lost 4 bases, and 0 bases stayed unmatched. The CDR3 loop spans 12 amino acids. CDR1 MNHNY and CDR2 SVGAGI come from the germline V gene (reference sequence). CDR3 coding DNA: TGTGCCAGCAGTTGGGACAGGTACGAGCAGTACTTC. Amino acid sequence: CASSWDRYEQYF.

The rearrangement uses TRBV27 and TRBJ2-2, with 9 bases lining up with TRBD2. Germline CDR1 is MNHEY and CDR2 is SMNVEV (reference sequence). J lost 9 bases, V lost 5 bases, and 7 bases had no gene match. CDR3 length: 14 residues. The CDR3 DNA sequence: TGTGCCAGCAGTACCTGGACTAGCGATCGGGAGCTGTTTTTT. The encoded protein is CASSTWTSDRELFF.

The V call is TRBV28, the J call TRBJ2-7, with 9 bases identical to TRBD1. Trimming at V came to 3 bases and at J to 2 bases, leaving 14 bases not matched to a gene. The CDR3 consists of 18 residues. CDR1 is MDHEN, CDR2 SYDVKM, per germline. DNA of the CDR3: TGTGCCAGCAGTTTGGACCGGGACAGGGTATTAGGGGCCTACGAGCAGTACTTC. This codes for CASSLDRDRVLGAYEQYF.